The clone carrying this T cell receptor (beta chain) was picked up a small number of times. Antigen specificity is unknown. A minimum of 7 million PBMCs was isolated per sample. Deletions cut 0 bases from V and 0 bases from J, with 12 bases between. CDR1 and CDR2 (germline): ENHRY, SYGVKD. The CDR3 extends over 17 amino acids. This entry comes from a study of blood T cells in healthy people across ages. PCR was performed a second time for about 6 to 12 cycles using a sample-barcoded 5' primer and a J-beta primer mix. Each TCR beta cDNA got a 12-nucleotide random molecular identifier. TCRdb reprocessed the 5' RACE reads with MiXCR, giving one entry per CDR3 protein. The sample has roughly 1.6 million distinct CDR3 sequences, about 35% seen once. Whole-study results and caveats: Older individuals had lower TCR beta diversity per million T cells (the decline was roughly linear). Considered underestimates were the diversity estimates obtained from one million T cells.

The source material was blood. This chain links TRBV10-3 with TRBJ1-5; no reliable D call. This sequence was found in a woman aged 25 to 39 in good health. The CDR3 coding sequence is TGTGCCATCAGTGAGTCGGAGACACTATATAGCAATCAGCCCCAGCATTTT. As protein: CAISESETLYSNQPQHF.